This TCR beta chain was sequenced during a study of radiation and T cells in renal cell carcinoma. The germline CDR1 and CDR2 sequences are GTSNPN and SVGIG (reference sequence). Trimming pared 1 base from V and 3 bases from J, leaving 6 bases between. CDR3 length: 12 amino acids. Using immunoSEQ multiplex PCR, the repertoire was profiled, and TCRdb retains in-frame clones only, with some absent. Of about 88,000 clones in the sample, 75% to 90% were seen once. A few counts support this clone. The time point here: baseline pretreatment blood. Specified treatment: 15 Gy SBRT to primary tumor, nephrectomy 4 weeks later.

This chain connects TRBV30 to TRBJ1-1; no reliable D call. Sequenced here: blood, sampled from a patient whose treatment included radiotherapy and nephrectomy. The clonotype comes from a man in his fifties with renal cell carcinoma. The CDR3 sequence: CAWSGGYTEAFF. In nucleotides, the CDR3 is TGTGCCTGGAGTGGGGGATACACTGAAGCTTTCTTT.